This record covers a single TCR beta chain. The sample holds a few counts of this clonotype. Its antigen is not yet known. No qualities accompany the bases; no much larger clone lies one base away. PBMCs were isolated by Ficoll-Paque density gradient centrifugation. Including the terminal cysteine and phenylalanine, the CDR3 comprises 16 residues. The kept DNA is CDR3 alone, 48 bases in frame from the first base. Deletion took 4 bases off V and 4 bases off J, with a span of 17 bases between the germline ends. The CDR1 and CDR2 encoded by the germline V gene are SGHRS and YFSETQ. The reads were generated on an Illumina NovaSeq 6000. TCRalpha and TCRbeta cDNA libraries were built by 5'RACE with constant-segment primers, adding sample barcodes and unique molecular identifiers. Trizol reagent was used to extract RNA from every sample. Libraries were amplified in two PCR steps, with a second sample barcode and Illumina TruSeq adapters added in the second step. The libraries were sequenced on an Illumina NovaSeq using 2 x 150 bp paired-end reads. On the study's bioinformatics: The reads were demultiplexed and collapsed into UMI-guided consensus sequences using migec v1.2.7. With mixcr v2.1.11, UMI consensuses were aligned to TRA and TRB V and J templates and assembled into clonotypes. Expanded or contracted clonotypes were those called significant by both edgeR and NoisET, with noise models trained on biological replicates. edgeR calls used a false discovery rate-adjusted p below 0.01 and a log2 fold-change threshold of 1. As an exploratory analysis of dynamics, PCA with hierarchical clustering was applied to max-normalized trajectories of the 1000 most abundant clonotypes. Each responding clone was given a CD4 or CD8 phenotype based on the CD4+ and CD8+ repertoires, which had been sequenced separately. Clones were called with MiXCR by TCRdb after fastp trimmed the public reads at Q25, and only in-frame beta chains were retained. Entries that share a CDR3 protein sequence are merged under the most common genes and DNA. None of the V and J calls come from the authors' own analysis; TCRdb made them. Present in this sample are hundreds of thousands of distinct CDR3 sequences, under 30% of which were seen just once. The ten largest clones capture 13% of the sample.

The sample is drawn from a study of T-cell memory formation after mild COVID-19 (dated by TCRdb to the early 2020s). In terms of the full investigation: TCR sequence clusters from the two donors were largely donor specific. Two young, previously healthy adult volunteers, one female and one male, were included in the cohort. In a couple of donors, T-cell clones that expanded and contracted after mild COVID-19 were tracked by sequencing TCRalpha and TCRbeta repertoires over time.

Points the paper makes about the study in general: Clones that contracted from day 15 to 85 showed balanced CD4/CD8 phenotypes, whereas a second wave of clones that expanded from day 15 to 37 leaned towards CD4+. SARS-CoV-2 specificity was not confirmed for the second-wave clones peaking on day 37. Only a couple of mild cases were covered by the study, and larger cohorts that include severe cases with pre-infection samples were considered necessary. Some responding clones were detected in pre-infection memory, which suggested that pre-existing cross-reactive memory T cells had joined the SARS-CoV-2 response. Contracting CD4+ clones were located mainly in the CM and EM memory subsets, whereas CD8+ clones were found to be enriched in EMRA.

The sample was PBMCs or a T cell subset sorted from them (not recorded which). This sequence originates from an adult woman who had mild COVID-19 (a few samples of this study predate the infection). The sample titles of this study are shuffled in the database, so cell type and time point are left out; the donor was told from shared clones. The rearrangement joined TRBV5-1 to TRBJ1-4, and TRBD1 may be the D gene, going by 6 matching bases. The bases are TGCGCCAGCAGCAGCGGGACACCTCGGGATAATGAAAAACTGTTTTTT. This encodes CASSSGTPRDNEKLFF. The full variable domain, completed from the reference TRBV5-1 and TRBJ1-4 proteins outside the CDR3, reads KAGVTQTPRYLIKTRGQQVTLSCSPISGHRSVSWYQQTPGQGLQFLFEYFSETQRNKGNFPGRFSGRQFSNSRSEMNVSTLELGDSALYLCASSSGTPRDNEKLFFGSGTQLSVL.